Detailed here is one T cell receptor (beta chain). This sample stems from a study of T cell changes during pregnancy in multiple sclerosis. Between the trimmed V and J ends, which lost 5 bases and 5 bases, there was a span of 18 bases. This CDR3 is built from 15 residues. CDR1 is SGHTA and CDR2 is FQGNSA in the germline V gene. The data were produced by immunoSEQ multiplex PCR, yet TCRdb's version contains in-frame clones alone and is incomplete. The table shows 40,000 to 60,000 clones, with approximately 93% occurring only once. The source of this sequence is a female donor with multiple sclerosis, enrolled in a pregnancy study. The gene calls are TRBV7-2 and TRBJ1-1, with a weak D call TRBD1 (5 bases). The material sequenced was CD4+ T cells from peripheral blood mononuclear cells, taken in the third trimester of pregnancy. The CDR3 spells CASSRNQGPGTEAFF. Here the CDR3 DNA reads TGTGCCAGCAGCCGAAACCAGGGCCCAGGAACTGAAGCTTTCTTT.